This TCR beta chain was profiled in a study of OX40 agonist ivuxolimab in advanced cancers. Describing the broader study: The costimulatory receptor OX40 (CD134) was targeted by ivuxolimab, a fully human IgG2 agonistic monoclonal antibody. Intravenous ivuxolimab was administered to patients every 2 weeks at six dose levels: 0.01, 0.1, 0.3, 1.5, 3 and 10 mg/kg. Of the roughly 50 dose-escalation patients, hepatocellular carcinoma was present in approximately 20, melanoma in approximately 15, renal cell carcinoma in 9 and head and neck cancer in 9. In the dose-escalation cohort, 82.7% of patients were male, and the mean age was approximately 60 years, with a range of roughly 20 to 80. Patients were allowed to have had prior anti-PD-1, anti-PD-L1 or anti-CTLA-4 therapy, and roughly two fifths of the dose-escalation patients had been treated with checkpoint inhibitors. Partial responses occurred in three dose-escalation patients: two with cutaneous melanoma and one with hepatocellular carcinoma. The purpose of peripheral TCRbeta sequencing was to test whether ivuxolimab changed TCR sequence diversity and led to clonal T-cell expansion. The paper covers the monotherapy dose-escalation part of the phase I ivuxolimab trial, which included N ≈ 52 patients. What the authors observed across the whole study: Partial responders in the 0.1-3.0 mg/kg groups had among the lowest normalized peripheral clonal expansion, especially among CD8+ T cells. The antigen specificity of the peripheral T cells that underwent clonal expansion was not determined. On average, CD8+ T cells showed more expanded clones than CD4+ T cells after ivuxolimab. At doses of 0.1 to 3.0 mg/kg, clonal expansion of both CD4+ and CD8+ T cells in blood was seen between baseline and week 6. Low levels of normalized T-cell clonal expansion were also shown by some nonresponding patients.

Patients with a history of autoimmune disease or receiving systemic immunosuppression were excluded from the trial. Peripheral blood for TCR sequencing was collected from all dose cohorts at baseline, on cycle 4 day 1, and on cycle 7 day 1. Samples were obtained from an open-label, multicenter, first-in-human phase I dose-escalation trial of ivuxolimab. Adults with locally advanced or metastatic melanoma, renal cell carcinoma, hepatocellular carcinoma or head and neck squamous cell carcinoma were enrolled in the trial. Before TCR sequencing, CD4+ T cells and CD8+ T cells were sorted from peripheral blood as separate populations. To sequence the TCRbeta CDR3 region, genomic DNA was isolated from the sorted cells. TCRbeta CDR3 regions were sequenced using the immunoSEQ Assay. TCRdb's version of the immuneACCESS table is confined to in-frame rearrangements and falls short of the full clone set. An unresolved V gene accounts for under half of the shortfall where checked; the remainder is of unknown origin. The sample yields tens of thousands of clones; around 85% were counted once. The top ten constitute roughly 40% of the sample.

About this clone: Its antigen has not been determined. No base quality values were provided; no much bigger clone lies one nucleotide off.

The junction shows trimming of 2 bases on V and 0 bases on J, plus 16 bases between the germline ends. CDR1 and CDR2 are drawn from the germline V gene: SGDLS, YYNGEE. The CDR3 contains 17 residues, cysteine and phenylalanine counted. CDR3 DNA only is kept here, 51 bases in frame from base 1. The source of this sequence is an adult with an advanced solid tumor such as melanoma, head and neck, liver or kidney cancer. This sample comprised CD4+ or CD8+ T cells sorted from blood, obtained in a trial of the OX40 agonist ivuxolimab. The chain is made from TRBV9 and TRBJ2-3, and possibly TRBD1, on 6 matching bases. The nucleotides read TGTGCCAGCAGCGTTGGGGGCGTATCCCATAGCACAGATACGCAGTATTTT. It encodes CASSVGGVSHSTDTQYF.